The 32 T cell receptor beta chains given below trace back to one sample, sequenced in a study of blood T cells in healthy people across ages. A J-beta primer mix and a sample-barcoded 5' primer were used in a second PCR of about 7 to 11 cycles. TCRdb re-analysed the 5' RACE reads in MiXCR, keeping a single row per CDR3 protein. The table has about 640,000 distinct CDR3 sequences, around 31% seen once. Input material: blood. The receptors here all came from a woman over 75 in good health.

The sample holds many counts of this clonotype. CDR3: CANAGVTTGELFF. In nucleotides, the CDR3 is TGTGCCAACGCAGGGGTAACCACCGGGGAGCTGTTTTTT. The V call is TRBV12-3 or TRBV12-4, the J call TRBJ2-2, with D tentatively TRBD1 (6 bases). This CDR3 has 13 residues. Trimming removed 10 bases at V and 4 bases at J, with 13 bases between.

Ten or more counts support this clonotype. V is TRBV29-1 and J is TRBJ2-3, with D unclear. The CDR3 consists of 12 residues. The germline CDR1 and CDR2 sequences are SQVTM and ANQGSEA. Deletions cut 4 bases from V and 2 bases from J, with 7 bases between. CDR3: CSVGGFTDTQYF. CDR3 in DNA: TGCAGCGTTGGGGGATTCACAGATACGCAGTATTTT.

This clonotype was detected ten times or more. This sequence joins TRBV3-1 and TRBJ2-5; D unresolved. With 3 bases removed from V and 5 bases from J, the gap between germline ends came to 13 bases. The CDR3 contains 14 residues. Per germline, CDR1 LGHDT and CDR2 YNNKEL (reference sequence). DNA of the CDR3: TGTGCCAGCAGCCAGGTCGGTGGGCCTGAGACCCAGTACTTC. Its protein is CASSQVGGPETQYF.

This clonotype has ten or more counts. The J gene is TRBJ2-1, the V gene TRBV4-2; TRBD1 is a possible D gene (6 bases). Trimming stripped 3 bases from V and 2 bases from J, with 11 bases between. Germline loops: CDR1 LGHNA, CDR2 YNFKEQ. This CDR3 is built from 15 residues. Here the CDR3 DNA reads TGTGCCAGCAGCCAGCCGACAGGAACCTACAATGAGCAGTTCTTC. Translating gives CASSQPTGTYNEQFF.

The sample holds a few counts of this clonotype. A much larger clonotype is one base distant, so this may be a read error. This chain uses TRBV10-3 with TRBJ2-1; 7 bases match TRBD2. Near its end, the DNA agrees better with TRBJ2-7, so the J call may be wrong. This CDR3 has 15 amino acids. Germline CDR1 reads ENHRY; CDR2 reads SYGVKD. The CDR3 loop reads CAISESSGVGNEQYF. The CDR3 bases are TGTGCCATCAGTGAGTCGAGCGGGGTAGGCAATGAGCAGTACTTC.

This clonotype was seen many times. The chain recombines TRBV21-1 with TRBJ2-5. TRBV21-1 is flagged as a pseudogene. The CDR3 is made up of 16 amino acids. The DNA of the CDR3 is TGTGCCAGCAGCAAAGCGGCAGACCCAAAACAAGAGACCCAGTACTTC. Translating gives CASSKAADPKQETQYF.

This clonotype has only a few counts. The V and J genes are TRBV9 and TRBJ2-7; 10 positions agree with TRBD2. V shed 5 bases and J 7 bases; nucleotides not matched to a gene: 18. CDR1 and CDR2 (germline): SGDLS, YYNGEE. CDR3 length equals 17 residues. CDR3 DNA: TGTGCCAGCAGTCTTACCGGGACTAGCGCCTTAAGCAATGAGCAGTACTTC. This sequence encodes CASSLTGTSALSNEQYF. The full variable domain, in which reference TRBV9 and TRBJ2-7 provide the parts outside the CDR3, is DSGVTQTPKHLITATGQRVTLRCSPRSGDLSVYWYQQSLDQGLQFLIQYYNGEERAKGNILERFSAQQFPDLHSELNLSSLELGDSALYFCASSLTGTSALSNEQYFGPGTRLTVT.

This clonotype was counted at least ten times. The rearrangement uses TRBV9 and TRBJ2-7; no firm D call. V lost 0 bases and J lost 6, with 10 bases in between. The germline V gene has CDR1 SGDLS and CDR2 YYNGEE. There are 13 residues in the CDR3. The CDR3 sequence: CASSVGPAGEQYF. The CDR3 DNA reads as TGTGCCAGCAGCGTAGGGCCCGCAGGCGAGCAGTACTTC.

This clonotype was observed many times. This chain links TRBV2 with TRBJ2-1; 11 bases are shared with TRBD2. Trimming at V came to 4 bases and at J to 1 base, leaving 3 bases not matched to a gene. The CDR3 totals 16 residues. CDR1 is SNHLY and CDR2 is FYNNEI in the germline V gene. The CDR3 bases are TGTGCCAGCAGTGTCGGGACTAGCGGTTCCTACAATGAGCAGTTCTTC. It codes for CASSVGTSGSYNEQFF.

This clonotype showed up many times. The gene calls are TRBV5-1 and TRBJ1-2; tentative D call: TRBD1 (6 bases). CDR3 size: 15 residues. Trimming left V 2 bases short and J 4 bases short, with 15 bases between. Germline V gene lookup returns CDR1 SGHRS and CDR2 YFSETQ. The DNA for the CDR3 is TGCGCCAGCAGCTTACTAAGACAGGAATCCTATGGCTACACCTTC. The encoded protein is CASSLLRQESYGYTF.

The table lists this clonotype with many counts. The gene calls are TRBV7-2 and TRBJ2-1; D might be TRBD1 or TRBD2, each matching 6 bases. CDR1 and CDR2 (germline): SGHTA, FQGNSA. V lost 5 bases to trimming and J lost 2 bases, with 10 bases between them. CDR3 size: 14 residues. Here the CDR3 reads CASSPRDTYNEQFF. The CDR3, as DNA: TGTGCCAGCAGCCCGCGGGACACCTACAATGAGCAGTTCTTC.

A few counts support this clonotype. The V gene is TRBV6-2 or TRBV6-3, the J gene TRBJ1-1, with TRBD1 matching over 8 bases. CDR1 and CDR2 from the germline V gene are MNHEY and SVGEGT. This CDR3 has 17 amino acids. V shed 6 bases, J shed 1 base, and the junction held 13 bases outside the gene matches. In DNA, the CDR3 is TGTGCCAGCAGGCACGCCCGCAGGGGGCCGGCGAACACTGAAGCTTTCTTT. Protein product: CASRHARRGPANTEAFF.

This clonotype turned up a few times. Given a much more abundant clone one base away, this may be a read error. The chain couples TRBV5-1 to TRBJ2-4; TRBD2 matches at 7 bases. The CDR3 spans 15 residues. Trimming took 3 bases from V and 13 from J; bases not matched to a gene: 16. Germline CDR1 SGHRS, CDR2 YFSETQ. This CDR3 is CASSWDYASANEQYF. The CDR3 DNA follows: TGCGCCAGCAGCTGGGACTATGCCTCCGCCAATGAGCAGTACTTC.

This clonotype was found many times. The chain joins TRBV20-1 to TRBJ1-1; no clear D. The ends were cut back, 4 bases at V and 5 bases at J, with 14 bases in the middle. CDR3 length equals 13 residues. CDR1 and CDR2 (germline): DFQATT, SNEGSKA (reference sequence). CDR3 residues: CSATPPKGTEAFF. The DNA for the CDR3 is TGCAGTGCTACCCCGCCCAAAGGGACTGAAGCTTTCTTT.

The J gene is TRBJ2-1, the V gene TRBV18; D remains ambiguous. This CDR3 region has 12 residues. Trimming removed 5 bases at V and 12 bases at J, with 14 bases between. Germline V gene lookup returns CDR1 KGHSH and CDR2 LQKENI. In DNA, the CDR3 is TGTGCCAGCTCAGCGCCCCTCGTAAGGCAGTTCTTC. It yields the protein CASSAPLVRQFF.

The table lists this clonotype with many counts. V and J are TRBV29-1 and TRBJ2-1; D remains ambiguous. From germline, CDR1 is SQVTM and CDR2 ANQGSEA. With 4 bases removed from V and 7 bases from J, the gap between germline ends came to 11 bases. This CDR3 is 12 amino acids long. CDR3 in amino acids: CSVAFSRNEQFF. CDR3 coding DNA: TGCAGCGTTGCCTTTTCCCGTAATGAGCAGTTCTTC.

The chain links TRBV30 to TRBJ1-2; 7 nucleotides line up with TRBD1. The germline V gene encodes CDR1 GTSNPN and CDR2 SVGIG (reference sequence). The CDR3 contains 15 residues. The trim removed 4 bases at V and 0 bases at J, leaving 8 bases unmatched. The CDR3, as DNA: TGTGCCTGGATATTAGGGGACAGTACTAACTATGGCTACACCTTC. Protein product: CAWILGDSTNYGYTF. Based on the CDR3 plus reference TRBV30 and TRBJ1-2, the full variable domain is SQTIHQWPATLVQPVGSPLSLECTVEGTSNPNLYWYRQAAGRGLQLLFYSVGIGQISSEVPQNLSASRPQDRQFILSSKKLLLSDSGFYLCAWILGDSTNYGYTFGSGTRLTVV.

This clonotype showed up many times. The V call is TRBV7-9, the J call TRBJ1-6; tentatively, D is TRBD1 (5 bases). The germline CDR1 and CDR2 sequences are SEHNR and FQNEAQ (reference sequence). This CDR3 comprises 13 residues. The V end was cut by 5 bases, the J end by 14 bases, with 16 bases between. CDR3 amino acids: CASSPGTSRSLHF. The DNA of the CDR3 is TGTGCCAGCAGCCCGGGGACGTCTCGGTCCCTCCACTTT.

This clonotype was found many times. This chain links TRBV21-1 with TRBJ2-7; the D call of TRBD1 is as the table states it, not checked on the DNA. TRBV21-1 corresponds to a pseudogene. The CDR3 consists of 16 residues. The CDR3 is CASSKGGRIPSYEQYF. The CDR3 DNA reads as TGTGCCAGCAGCAAAGGGGGGCGGATACCCTCCTACGAGCAGTACTTC.

This clonotype was observed a handful of times. The chain is built from TRBV20-1 and TRBJ1-5; 11 nucleotides match TRBD1. Germline values: CDR1 DFQATT, CDR2 SNEGSKA (reference sequence). The junction had 13 bases not matched to a gene; V was cut back by 2 bases and J by 1 base. This CDR3 spans 19 amino acids. The CDR3 region is CSARRGDRGGSESNQPQHF. Here the CDR3 DNA reads TGCAGTGCTAGAAGGGGGGACAGGGGGGGTTCGGAAAGCAATCAGCCCCAGCATTTT.

This clonotype occurred many times. The rearrangement joins TRBV7-3 to TRBJ1-1, with D perhaps TRBD1 (5 bases). Germline V gene sequence: CDR1 SGHTA, CDR2 FQGTGA. The CDR3 is made up of 14 amino acids. Trimming removed 1 base from V and 5 bases from J, with 11 bases in between. DNA of the CDR3: TGTGCCAGCAGCTTAAGCACCCAGGGAACTGAAGCTTTCTTT. This translates into CASSLSTQGTEAFF. The full variable domain, with the rest looked up from reference TRBV7-3 and TRBJ1-1, is GAGVSQTPSNKVTEKGKYVELRCDPISGHTALYWYRQSLGQGPEFLIYFQGTGAADDSGLPNDRFFAVRPEGSVSTLKIQRTERGDSAVYLCASSLSTQGTEAFFGQGTRLTVV.

This clonotype was counted many times. The rearrangement joins TRBV7-2 to TRBJ2-7; D possibly corresponds to TRBD2 (6 bases). CDR1 and CDR2 from the germline V gene are SGHTA and FQGNSA. The germline V and J ends were trimmed by 4 bases and 4 bases, with 14 bases remaining between them. The CDR3 has 14 amino acids. The CDR3 reads CASSYAASEYEQYF. DNA for the CDR3: TGTGCCAGCAGCTATGCGGCTAGCGAGTACGAGCAGTACTTC.

This clonotype was seen ten or more times. The chain has TRBV18 and TRBJ2-2, with D unclear. The CDR3 sequence is 13 residues long. In germline, CDR1 is KGHSH, CDR2 LQKENI. Trimming took off 5 bases at V and 4 bases at J, with 8 bases between the two ends. The DNA of the CDR3 is TGTGCCAGCTCAGACACCGCCACCGGGGAGCTGTTTTTT. This codes for CASSDTATGELFF.

This clonotype was seen a few times. The junction and the germline gene differ at one end; a read error may be behind it. This chain links TRBV10-1 with TRBJ2-1, with 11 bases matching TRBD2. CDR3 length: 14 residues. Germline V gives CDR1 WNHNN, CDR2 SYGVQD (reference sequence). DNA for the CDR3: TGCGCCAGCAGCGGGACTAGCGGAAACAATGAGCGGTTCTTC. Protein product: CASSGTSGNNERFF.

Details on this clonotype: One junction end disagrees with the germline gene, perhaps due to a read error. This chain joins TRBV9 and TRBJ2-2; tentatively, D is TRBD1 or TRBD2 (5 bases each). This CDR3 is built from 15 residues. The germline gives CDR1 SGDLS, CDR2 YYNGEE. CDR3 coding DNA: TGTGCCAGCAGCGACGGGACCATGAACACCGGGGAGCGGTTTTTT. Protein: CASSDGTMNTGERFF.

The chain uses TRBV5-1 and TRBJ2-2; TRBD2 agrees at 8 bases. Germline assignment: CDR1 SGHRS and CDR2 YFSETQ. The CDR3 is 16 residues long. With 0 bases clipped from V and 1 base from J, the junction kept 2 bases outside the gene matches. CDR3 bases: TGCGCCAGCAGCTTGGCCAGCGGGGGGAACACCGGGGAGCTGTTTTTT. This encodes CASSLASGGNTGELFF.

This clonotype was seen many times. The chain combines TRBV15 with TRBJ2-5; TRBD1 matches at 7 bases. V was pared by 7 bases and J by 4 bases, with 12 bases of the junction left unmatched. CDR1 is LNHNV, CDR2 YYDKDF, per germline (reference sequence). There are 15 residues in the CDR3. The DNA of the CDR3 is TGTGCCACCACCCAGAGGAACAGGGGAAGAGAGACCCAGTACTTC. Its translation is CATTQRNRGRETQYF.

The table lists this clonotype with many counts. The CDR3 region is CASSLRASGGTYNEQFF. The CDR3 nucleotides read TGTGCCAGCAGCCTAAGGGCTAGCGGGGGGACCTACAATGAGCAGTTCTTC. This chain joins TRBV7-2 and TRBJ2-1; 11 nucleotides align to TRBD2. The CDR3 runs 17 residues. Trimming removed 5 bases from V and 2 bases from J; junction bases left unmatched: 8. Germline V CDR1 and CDR2: SGHTA, FQGNSA.

In its sample, this clonotype was seen a few times. The chain couples TRBV6-2 or TRBV6-3 to TRBJ1-5; 7 bases align to TRBD1. The ends lost 3 bases at V and 4 bases at J; junction bases unmatched: 6. The V gene's germline CDR1 is MNHEY and CDR2 SVGEGT. The CDR3 length is 15 residues. CDR3 sequence: CASSYWQGVNQPQHF. The CDR3 DNA reads TGTGCCAGCAGTTATTGGCAGGGGGTGAATCAGCCCCAGCATTTT.

This clonotype has a count of ten or more. The gene calls are TRBV15 and TRBJ2-1; 9 nucleotides align to TRBD1. In germline, CDR1 is LNHNV, CDR2 YYDKDF (reference sequence). The CDR3 sequence is 15 residues long. Unmatched junction bases numbered 5, after V lost 3 bases and J lost 5 bases. CDR3 in amino acids: CATSSPRQGDNEQFF. In DNA form, the CDR3 reads TGTGCCACCAGCAGTCCGAGACAGGGGGACAATGAGCAGTTCTTC.

This clonotype was counted ten times or more. The chain couples TRBV12-3 or TRBV12-4 to TRBJ2-7; 10 nucleotides align to TRBD2. This CDR3 has 16 amino acids. After removal of 0 bases from V and 6 bases from J, the junction contained 8 bases not matched to a gene. The CDR3, as DNA: TGTGCCAGCAGTTTAGCCCATCTAGCGGGGGCCGGCGAGCAGTACTTC. It yields the protein CASSLAHLAGAGEQYF.

This clonotype was detected ten times or more. The chain is built from TRBV12-3 or TRBV12-4 and TRBJ2-1; D gene unclear. The CDR3 sequence is 14 residues long. Trimming removed 5 bases from V and 1 base from J, with 9 bases in between. The CDR3 is CASSVGRSYNEQFF. CDR3 DNA: TGTGCCAGCAGTGTCGGCAGGTCCTACAATGAGCAGTTCTTC.